This record concerns one T cell receptor (beta chain) sequence. This record comes from a study of blood T cell repertoires in COVID-19. On the study more broadly: Acute-phase and convalescent COVID-19 samples originated in the United States, Italy and Spain. Nucleic acid was either cDNA or gDNA, and it came from T cells, B-cell-depleted T cells, or PBMCs.

The CDR3 has 12 residues. The germline V and J ends were trimmed by 3 bases and 8 bases, with 5 bases remaining between them. Germline CDR1 and CDR2: MNHEY and SMNVEV (reference sequence). Study processing details: The assay estimated nucleated cells by amplifying reference gene primers. Method: immunoSEQ multiplex PCR; TCRdb's copy keeps in-frame clones and lacks some. V, J and clone size are those of that table, while D and trimming were read from the DNA. The table records under 400,000 clones, approximately 89% of them present only once. Those enrolled in Seattle joined during active infection and were followed longitudinally afterward.

The source of this sequence is a woman aged 55-75 years with COVID-19, enrolled during active disease. This sequence joins TRBV27 and TRBJ1-6; D unclear. Sequencing was carried out using peripheral blood. CDR3 sequence: CASSFSDSPLHF. CDR3 coding DNA: TGTGCCAGCAGTTTTTCGGATTCACCCCTCCACTTT.